The sequence of this T cell receptor beta chain was determined in a study of T cell responses to AZD1222 COVID-19 vaccine listed by TCRdb under 2021. Concerning the study at large: TCR sequencing covered over 230 trial participants: approximately 200 given two doses of AZD1222 and around 25 given two doses of MenACWY control vaccine. Trial participants were enrolled by age into subgroups of 18-55, 56-69 and 70-plus years, and roughly 150, 30 and 60 TCR-sequenced participants, respectively, were included in these subgroups. Study-wide findings and limitations: Conclusions about previously exposed vaccinees were limited because only five to seven AZD1222 recipients were SARS-CoV-2 seropositive at baseline. In the small 56-69-year group, the increase in depth fell short of significance, most likely because of low power. Nearly half of unique spike-specific TCRs reportedly recognized epitopes outside regions mutated in the B.1.351 and B.1.1.7 variants. Because no day 14 peak-response samples were available, the repertoires could be characterized only after the peak T cell response. Most participants were white British and females outnumbered males, and the authors suggested that clonal diversity may have been underestimated. After two AZD1222 doses, spike-specific TCR breadth and depth were significantly higher than at day 0 and than in MenACWY recipients. The vaccine-associated CD4 TCRs covered the entire spike protein, and the dominant responses fell in regions 160-218 and 743-854.

This clone was observed a single time. What this receptor recognizes is not known. No base-level quality is on record; no much larger clone is a single base apart. The CDR3 runs 16 amino acids, cysteine and phenylalanine included. Just CDR3 DNA is preserved here, 48 bases in frame from base 1. In the germline V gene, CDR1 corresponds to MGHRA and CDR2 to YSYEKL. V drops 0 bases and J drops 4 bases, leaving 15 bases in between. The CDR3 regions of human TCRbeta chains were analyzed by immunosequencing. Processing in the source paper ran as follows. Repertoire TCRs were matched against a reference library of SARS-CoV-2-specific TCRs generated with the MIRA antigen-specificity platform. Breadth meant the fraction of unique TCRs that were SARS-CoV-2-associated, whereas depth meant the fraction of total T cells that were SARS-CoV-2-associated. Using the MIRA data, each spike-specific TCR was assigned both to the spike region to which the TCR was reactive and to a CD4 or CD8 class. Log10-transformed breadth and depth values were compared by one-way ANOVA with Sidak's multiple comparisons tests. The source is immuneACCESS, and TCRdb retained only in-frame sequences with V and J called. Part of the clones is not carried over; for the studies checked, unresolved V genes explain less than half of this, and the remainder is unexplained. The DNA gave D and trimming, while V, J and clone size come from that table. The sample table contains more than 85,000 clones; only one count was recorded for roughly 86% of them. Together, the top ten hold about 4% of the sample.

In the paper's terms, the time point label means: about 28 days (+/-7) after the second vaccine dose. AZD1222 recipients whose second dose came at about 4 weeks and those whose second dose came at about 12 weeks were combined into one group, since spike-specific TCR depth and breadth did not differ between the two schedules. Vaccinee samples came from UK trials COV001 and COV002, including a single-blind randomized controlled phase 2/3 trial of AZD1222 (ChAdOx1 nCoV-19) in healthy adults. Trial participant PBMC samples were collected at day 0 and day 28 after the second dose for TCRbeta chain sequencing.

The chain couples TRBV4-1 to TRBJ1-2; no D gene call is confident. This sample comprised peripheral blood, obtained 28 days after the second AZD1222 dose. This clonotype originated in an adult who received the AZD1222 COVID-19 vaccine. Here is the DNA: TGCGCCAGCAGCCAAGATTCGGGAAGAGTAGGCTATGGCTACACCTTC. It specifies CASSQDSGRVGYGYTF.